A selection of T cell receptor beta chains follows, all from one sample in a study of shared clonotypes between healthy human individuals. Assay: immunoSEQ multiplex PCR; the TCRdb copy retains only in-frame clones and omits some. The sample includes about 1,900,000 clones, about 95% of them seen just once. The specimen sequenced was naive CD8+ T cells sorted from blood. The receptors shown here come from a man aged 18-30 years in good health. CDR3s include the opening cysteine and the closing phenylalanine or tryptophan. Each record gives: CDR3 DNA, CDR3 protein, D gene, clone size, V gene, J gene. A D gene is named only where the DNA matches it firmly. For some rows the clone size is stated as once, few or many, or as a class when expanded; others skip it.

CDR3 DNA: TGTGCCAGCAGTGTACTAGCGGGGGGCACAGATACGCAGTATTTT
CDR3 protein: CASSVLAGGTDTQYF
D gene: TRBD2
clone size: .
V gene: TRBV6-5
J gene: TRBJ2-3

CDR3 DNA: TGTGCCAGCAGTACTGGCGGGGGGGTTCTCGAGCAGTACTTC
CDR3 protein: CASSTGGGVLEQYF
D gene: TRBD2
clone size: .
V gene: TRBV27
J gene: TRBJ2-7

CDR3 DNA: TGTGCCTGGAGTGTACTATTTAGGACAGGGGTCGGGTCGGAGGATACGCAGTATTTT
CDR3 protein: CAWSVLFRTGVGSEDTQYF
D gene: TRBD1
clone size: .
V gene: TRBV30
J gene: TRBJ2-3

CDR3 DNA: TGTGCCAGCAGCTTAGGGGGGACAGAGTATGGCTACACCTTC
CDR3 protein: CASSLGGTEYGYTF
D gene: TRBD1
clone size: .
V gene: TRBV11-2
J gene: TRBJ1-2

CDR3 DNA: TGTGCCATCAGTGAAGCGGGGGGGCACAATGAGCAGTTCTTC
CDR3 protein: CAISEAGGHNEQFF
D gene: TRBD2
clone size: once
V gene: TRBV10-3
J gene: TRBJ2-1

CDR3 DNA: TGTGCCAGCAGCTCAGGACTAGCGGGTGGCACAGATACGCAGTATTTT
CDR3 protein: CASSSGLAGGTDTQYF
D gene: TRBD2
clone size: once
V gene: TRBV13
J gene: TRBJ2-3

CDR3 DNA: TGTGCCAGCAGCCACGGGCTCCTGGATACGCAGTATTTT
CDR3 protein: CASSHGLLDTQYF
D gene: .
clone size: .
V gene: TRBV25-1
J gene: TRBJ2-3

CDR3 DNA: TGCGCCAGCAGCCCGTCTGAGGTGACAGGGGGGTCCTACGAGCAGTACTTC
CDR3 protein: CASSPSEVTGGSYEQYF
D gene: TRBD1
clone size: .
V gene: TRBV4-3
J gene: TRBJ2-7

CDR3 DNA: TGCGCCAGCAGCCAATTGTCTTTCGCAGACAATGAGCAGTTCTTC
CDR3 protein: CASSQLSFADNEQFF
D gene: .
clone size: once
V gene: TRBV4-3
J gene: TRBJ2-1

CDR3 DNA: TGTGCCAGACGGGAATCTGGGGCCAACGTCCTGACTTTC
CDR3 protein: CARRESGANVLTF
D gene: .
clone size: .
V gene: TRBV6-1
J gene: TRBJ2-6

CDR3 DNA: TGTGCCAGCAGCCAGAGGGACGGGGGCTACGAGCAGTACTTC
CDR3 protein: CASSQRDGGYEQYF
D gene: .
clone size: .
V gene: TRBV4-2
J gene: TRBJ2-7

CDR3 DNA: TGTGCCAGCAGTTTTCAGGGGGCAGCTGGAAACACCATATATTTT
CDR3 protein: CASSFQGAAGNTIYF
D gene: TRBD1
clone size: .
V gene: TRBV28
J gene: TRBJ1-3

CDR3 DNA: TGTGCCAGCAGTTTCAACACAAACTACGAGCAGTACTTC
CDR3 protein: CASSFNTNYEQYF
D gene: .
clone size: .
V gene: TRBV28
J gene: TRBJ2-7

CDR3 DNA: TGTGCCAGCATCTTAGCGGGGGGTGTAGTCGACGAGCAGTACTTC
CDR3 protein: CASILAGGVVDEQYF
D gene: TRBD2
clone size: once
V gene: TRBV2
J gene: TRBJ2-7

CDR3 DNA: TGTGCCAGTGGACTAGGGCCCTACAATGAGCAGTTCTTC
CDR3 protein: CASGLGPYNEQFF
D gene: TRBD2
clone size: .
V gene: TRBV2
J gene: TRBJ2-1

CDR3 DNA: TGTGCCAGCAGCTTAGTTGGACACCAGGGGGGCTACACCTTC
CDR3 protein: CASSLVGHQGGYTF
D gene: .
clone size: .
V gene: TRBV11-3
J gene: TRBJ1-2

CDR3 DNA: TGTGCCAGCAGTGCCGCGGGGCTAGCGGCGGAGGGGGGGGAGCTGTTTTTT
CDR3 protein: CASSAAGLAAEGGELFF
D gene: TRBD2
clone size: .
V gene: TRBV2
J gene: TRBJ2-2

CDR3 DNA: TGTGCCAGTAGTATTTCTCAGGGTAGAGACGAGCAGTACTTC
CDR3 protein: CASSISQGRDEQYF
D gene: .
clone size: once
V gene: TRBV19
J gene: TRBJ2-7

CDR3 DNA: TGTGCCAGCAGCGCCCCGGGACTAGCTCCCGGGGAGCTGTTTTTT
CDR3 protein: CASSAPGLAPGELFF
D gene: TRBD2
clone size: .
V gene: TRBV9
J gene: TRBJ2-2

CDR3 DNA: TGTGCCAGCAGCGACCAGCGGAGCAATGGCTACACCTTC
CDR3 protein: CASSDQRSNGYTF
D gene: .
clone size: .
V gene: TRBV13
J gene: TRBJ1-2

CDR3 DNA: TGTGCCAGCGGAGGCCTAGGGAACACCGGGGAGCTGTTTTTT
CDR3 protein: CASGGLGNTGELFF
D gene: .
clone size: .
V gene: TRBV13
J gene: TRBJ2-2

CDR3 DNA: TGCGCCAGCAGTCAGTTAGCGGGAGGGAGCACAGATACGCAGTATTTT
CDR3 protein: CASSQLAGGSTDTQYF
D gene: TRBD2
clone size: .
V gene: TRBV5-1
J gene: TRBJ2-3

CDR3 DNA: TGTGCCAGCAGTTTCGGACAGGGAGGGGAGCAGTACTTC
CDR3 protein: CASSFGQGGEQYF
D gene: .
clone size: .
V gene: TRBV27
J gene: TRBJ2-7

CDR3 DNA: TGTGCCAGTTTGCTCGGGGAGAGCAATCAGCCCCAGCATTTT
CDR3 protein: CASLLGESNQPQHF
D gene: .
clone size: .
V gene: TRBV5-8
J gene: TRBJ1-5

CDR3 DNA: TGTGCCAGCGGGTCGACGGGGGGATCCTACGAGCAGTACTTC
CDR3 protein: CASGSTGGSYEQYF
D gene: TRBD2
clone size: .
V gene: TRBV27
J gene: TRBJ2-7

CDR3 DNA: TGTGCCAGCAGCTTCTCACGAAAGATGGACAGGGCGATGAACGAGCAGTACTTC
CDR3 protein: CASSFSRKMDRAMNEQYF
D gene: TRBD1
clone size: .
V gene: TRBV28
J gene: TRBJ2-7

CDR3 DNA: TGTGCCTGGAGTGTTTACGTGTATAGGACAGGCAGCTCCTACGAGCAGTACTTC
CDR3 protein: CAWSVYVYRTGSSYEQYF
D gene: TRBD1
clone size: .
V gene: TRBV30
J gene: TRBJ2-7

CDR3 DNA: TGCGCCAGCAGCCAAATAGCGGGACGCAATGAGCAGTTCTTC
CDR3 protein: CASSQIAGRNEQFF
D gene: TRBD2
clone size: .
V gene: TRBV4-1
J gene: TRBJ2-1

CDR3 DNA: TGTGCCAGCAGTTACACGGCGGGACCGAACACCGGGGAGCTGTTTTTT
CDR3 protein: CASSYTAGPNTGELFF
D gene: .
clone size: .
V gene: TRBV6-6
J gene: TRBJ2-2

CDR3 DNA: TGTGCCAGTAGTATAGTAGGAAGCGGGCCATACAATGAGCAGTTCTTC
CDR3 protein: CASSIVGSGPYNEQFF
D gene: .
clone size: .
V gene: TRBV19
J gene: TRBJ2-1

CDR3 DNA: TGCGCCAGCAGCCAAGAGCGGTGGGCTGGGGCCAACGTCCTGACTTTC
CDR3 protein: CASSQERWAGANVLTF
D gene: .
clone size: .
V gene: TRBV4-1
J gene: TRBJ2-6

CDR3 DNA: TGCGCCAGCAGCCATGCCGGGACTAGCGGGAGGGATACGCAGTATTTT
CDR3 protein: CASSHAGTSGRDTQYF
D gene: TRBD2
clone size: .
V gene: TRBV4-1
J gene: TRBJ2-3

CDR3 DNA: TGTGCCAGCAGCCTAGCGGGAGGTTTTGCAGATACGCAGTATTTT
CDR3 protein: CASSLAGGFADTQYF
D gene: TRBD2
clone size: .
V gene: TRBV7-2
J gene: TRBJ2-3

CDR3 DNA: TGCAGCGTTGAAGGGGAGAGGACTGAAGCTTTCTTT
CDR3 protein: CSVEGERTEAFF
D gene: .
clone size: .
V gene: TRBV29-1
J gene: TRBJ1-1

CDR3 DNA: TGTGCCAGCAGTTATGTCGTGGGTGCCTCCTACGAGCAGTACTTC
CDR3 protein: CASSYVVGASYEQYF
D gene: .
clone size: .
V gene: TRBV6-6
J gene: TRBJ2-7

CDR3 DNA: TGCGCCAGCAGCTTGCTGGGGGCGGGTGCAGAGACCCAGTACTTC
CDR3 protein: CASSLLGAGAETQYF
D gene: .
clone size: .
V gene: TRBV5-1
J gene: TRBJ2-5

CDR3 DNA: TGTGCCAGCAGTTTATCGTACGGGTACGAGCAGTACTTC
CDR3 protein: CASSLSYGYEQYF
D gene: .
clone size: .
V gene: TRBV27
J gene: TRBJ2-7

CDR3 DNA: TGTGCCAGCAGCTTAGAGGCGCCGAGGGGCACTGAAGCTTTCTTT
CDR3 protein: CASSLEAPRGTEAFF
D gene: .
clone size: .
V gene: TRBV11-2
J gene: TRBJ1-1

CDR3 DNA: TGCGCCAGCAGCCAAGGGACCAATGAGCAGTTCTTC
CDR3 protein: CASSQGTNEQFF
D gene: .
clone size: .
V gene: TRBV4-1
J gene: TRBJ2-1

CDR3 DNA: TGTGCCAGCAGTTACGCGAAGGGGAGGGGAGAGACCCAGTACTTC
CDR3 protein: CASSYAKGRGETQYF
D gene: TRBD2
clone size: .
V gene: TRBV6-5
J gene: TRBJ2-5

CDR3 DNA: TGTGCCAGCAGCGGGACAGGGTCAAATCAGCCCCAGCATTTT
CDR3 protein: CASSGTGSNQPQHF
D gene: TRBD1
clone size: .
V gene: TRBV27
J gene: TRBJ1-5

CDR3 DNA: TGTGCCAGCAGTCCCAGCCTGCAGGGTGGATCACCCCTCCACTTT
CDR3 protein: CASSPSLQGGSPLHF
D gene: .
clone size: .
V gene: TRBV27
J gene: TRBJ1-6